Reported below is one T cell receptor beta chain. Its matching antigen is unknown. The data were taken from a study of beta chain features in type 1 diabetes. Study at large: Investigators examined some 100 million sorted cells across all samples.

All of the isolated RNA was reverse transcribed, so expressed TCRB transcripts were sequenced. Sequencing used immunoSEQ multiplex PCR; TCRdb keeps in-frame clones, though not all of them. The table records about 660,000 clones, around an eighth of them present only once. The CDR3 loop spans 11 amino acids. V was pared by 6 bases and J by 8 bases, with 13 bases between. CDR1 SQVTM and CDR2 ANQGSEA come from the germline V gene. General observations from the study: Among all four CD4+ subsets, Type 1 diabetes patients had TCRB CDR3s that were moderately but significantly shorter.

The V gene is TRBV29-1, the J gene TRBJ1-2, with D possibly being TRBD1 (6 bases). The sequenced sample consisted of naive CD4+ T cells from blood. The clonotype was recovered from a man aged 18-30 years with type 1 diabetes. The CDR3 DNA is TGCAGCGTGAGCAGGGGCCGAGGCTACACCTTC. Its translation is CSVSRGRGYTF. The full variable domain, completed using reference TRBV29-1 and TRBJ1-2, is SAVISQKPSRDICQRGTSLTIQCQVDSQVTMMFWYRQQPGQSLTLIATANQGSEATYESGFVIDKFPISRPNLTFSTLTVSNMSPEDSSIYLCSVSRGRGYTFGSGTRLTVV.